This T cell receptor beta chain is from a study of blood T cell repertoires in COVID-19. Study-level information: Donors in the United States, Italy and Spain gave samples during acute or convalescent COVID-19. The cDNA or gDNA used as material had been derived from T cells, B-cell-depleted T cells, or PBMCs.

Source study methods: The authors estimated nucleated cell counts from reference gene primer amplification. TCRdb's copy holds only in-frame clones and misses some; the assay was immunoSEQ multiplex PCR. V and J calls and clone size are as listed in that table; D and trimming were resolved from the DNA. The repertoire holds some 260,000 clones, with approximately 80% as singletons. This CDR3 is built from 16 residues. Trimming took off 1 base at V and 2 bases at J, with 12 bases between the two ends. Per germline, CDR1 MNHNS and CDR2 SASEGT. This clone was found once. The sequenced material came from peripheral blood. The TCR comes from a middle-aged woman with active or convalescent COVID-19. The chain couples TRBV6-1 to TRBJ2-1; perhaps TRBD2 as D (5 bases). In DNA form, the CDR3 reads TGTGCCAGCAGTGAAGACGAGGGTAGCCCCTACAATGAGCAGTTCTTC. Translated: CASSEDEGSPYNEQFF.